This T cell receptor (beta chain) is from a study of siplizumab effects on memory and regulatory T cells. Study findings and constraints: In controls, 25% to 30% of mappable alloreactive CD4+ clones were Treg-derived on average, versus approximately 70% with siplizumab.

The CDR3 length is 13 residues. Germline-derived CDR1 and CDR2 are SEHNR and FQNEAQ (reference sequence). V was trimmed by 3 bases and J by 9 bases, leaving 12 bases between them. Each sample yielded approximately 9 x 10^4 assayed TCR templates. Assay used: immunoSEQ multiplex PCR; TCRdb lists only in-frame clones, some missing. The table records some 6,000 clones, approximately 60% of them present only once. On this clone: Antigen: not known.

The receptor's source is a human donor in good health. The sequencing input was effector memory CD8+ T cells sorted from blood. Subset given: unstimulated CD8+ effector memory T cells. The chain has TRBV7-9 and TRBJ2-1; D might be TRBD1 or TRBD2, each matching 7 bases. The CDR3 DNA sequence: TGTGCCAGCAGCTTGGGAGGGGGCAGTGAGCAGTTCTTC. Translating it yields CASSLGGGSEQFF.